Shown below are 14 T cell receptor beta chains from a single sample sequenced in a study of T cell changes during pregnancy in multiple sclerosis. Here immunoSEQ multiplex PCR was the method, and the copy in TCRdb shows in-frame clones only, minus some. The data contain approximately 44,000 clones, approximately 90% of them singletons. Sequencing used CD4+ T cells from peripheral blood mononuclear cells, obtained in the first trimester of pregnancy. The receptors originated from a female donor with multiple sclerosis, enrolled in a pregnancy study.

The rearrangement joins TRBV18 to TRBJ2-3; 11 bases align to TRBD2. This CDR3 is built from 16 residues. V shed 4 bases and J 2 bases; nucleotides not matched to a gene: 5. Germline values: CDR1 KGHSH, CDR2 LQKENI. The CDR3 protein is CASSRGTSGFTDTQYF. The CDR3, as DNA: TGTGCCAGCTCACGCGGGACTAGCGGATTCACAGATACGCAGTATTTT.

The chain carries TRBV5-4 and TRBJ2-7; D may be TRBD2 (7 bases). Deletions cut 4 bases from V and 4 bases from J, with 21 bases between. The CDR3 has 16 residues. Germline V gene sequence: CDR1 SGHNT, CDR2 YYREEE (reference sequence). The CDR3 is CASSPGSGGVGYEQYF. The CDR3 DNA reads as TGTGCCAGCAGCCCGGGGTCGGGGGGCGTTGGGTACGAGCAGTACTTC.

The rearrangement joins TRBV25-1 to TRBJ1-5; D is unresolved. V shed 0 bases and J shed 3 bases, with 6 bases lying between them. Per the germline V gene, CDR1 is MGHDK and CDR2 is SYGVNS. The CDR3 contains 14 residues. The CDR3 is CASSEYTANQPQHF. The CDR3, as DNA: TGTGCCAGCAGTGAATATACAGCCAATCAGCCCCAGCATTTT.

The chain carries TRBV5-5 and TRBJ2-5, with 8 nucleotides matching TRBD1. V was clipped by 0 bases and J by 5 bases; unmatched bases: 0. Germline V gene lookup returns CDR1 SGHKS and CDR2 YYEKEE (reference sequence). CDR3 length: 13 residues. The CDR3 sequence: CASSLGDRETQYF. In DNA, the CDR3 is TGTGCCAGCAGCTTGGGGGACAGGGAGACCCAGTACTTC. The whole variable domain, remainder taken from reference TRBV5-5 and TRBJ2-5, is DAGVTQSPTHLIKTRGQQVTLRCSPISGHKSVSWYQQVLGQGPQFIFQYYEKEERGRGNFPDRFSARQFPNYSSELNVNALLLGDSALYLCASSLGDRETQYFGPGTRLLVL.

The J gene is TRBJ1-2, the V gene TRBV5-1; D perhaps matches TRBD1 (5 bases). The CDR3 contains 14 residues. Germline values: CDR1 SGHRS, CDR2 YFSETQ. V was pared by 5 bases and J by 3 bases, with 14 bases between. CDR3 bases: TGCGCCAGCAGACGGGGGGAAGAGGACTATGGCTACACCTTC. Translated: CASRRGEEDYGYTF. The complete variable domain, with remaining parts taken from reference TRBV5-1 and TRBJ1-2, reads KAGVTQTPRYLIKTRGQQVTLSCSPISGHRSVSWYQQTPGQGLQFLFEYFSETQRNKGNFPGRFSGRQFSNSRSEMNVSTLELGDSALYLCASRRGEEDYGYTFGSGTRLTVV.

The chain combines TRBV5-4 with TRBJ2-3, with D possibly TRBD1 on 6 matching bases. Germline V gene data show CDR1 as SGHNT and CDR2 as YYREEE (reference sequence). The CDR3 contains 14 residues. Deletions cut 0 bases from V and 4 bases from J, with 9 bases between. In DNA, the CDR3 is TGTGCCAGCAGCTTGGAGGGGGTGCCAGATACGCAGTATTTT. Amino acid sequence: CASSLEGVPDTQYF.

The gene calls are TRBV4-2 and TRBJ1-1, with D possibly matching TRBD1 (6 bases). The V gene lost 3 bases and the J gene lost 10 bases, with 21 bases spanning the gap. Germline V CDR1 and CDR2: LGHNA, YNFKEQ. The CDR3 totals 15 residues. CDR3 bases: TGTGCCAGCAGCCAGGGGGGAGGGGGTCAGGAAGCAGCTTTCTTT. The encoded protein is CASSQGGGGQEAAFF.

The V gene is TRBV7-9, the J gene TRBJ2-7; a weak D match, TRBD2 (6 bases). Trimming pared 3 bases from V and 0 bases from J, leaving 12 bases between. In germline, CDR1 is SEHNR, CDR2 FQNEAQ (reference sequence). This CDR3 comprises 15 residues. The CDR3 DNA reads TGTGCCAGCAGCTTCAACGGCGGGAACTCCTACGAGCAGTACTTC. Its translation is CASSFNGGNSYEQYF.

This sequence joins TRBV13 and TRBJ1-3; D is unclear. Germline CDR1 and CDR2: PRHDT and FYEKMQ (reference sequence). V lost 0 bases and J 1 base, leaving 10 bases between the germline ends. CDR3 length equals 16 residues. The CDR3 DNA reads TGTGCCAGCAGCTTAGGCCGGGGTTTATCTGGAAACACCATATATTTT. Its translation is CASSLGRGLSGNTIYF.

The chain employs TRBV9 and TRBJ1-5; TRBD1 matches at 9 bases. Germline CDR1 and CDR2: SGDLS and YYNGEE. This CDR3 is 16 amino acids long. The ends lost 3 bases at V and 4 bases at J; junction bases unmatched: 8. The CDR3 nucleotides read TGTGCCAGCAGCGCTGGGACCGGGACAGGGAATCAGCCCCAGCATTTT. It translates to CASSAGTGTGNQPQHF.

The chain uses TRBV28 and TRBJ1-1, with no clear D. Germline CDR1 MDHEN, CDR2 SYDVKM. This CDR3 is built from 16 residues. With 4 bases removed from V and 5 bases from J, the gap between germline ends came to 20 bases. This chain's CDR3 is CASSSPSGGFWTEAFF. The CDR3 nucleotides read TGTGCCAGCAGTTCACCATCAGGAGGGTTTTGGACTGAAGCTTTCTTT.

The CDR3 sequence is CASSLVGYEQYF. For the CDR3, the DNA is TGTGCCAGCAGCTTAGTCGGTTACGAGCAGTACTTC. The V gene is TRBV7-2, the J gene TRBJ2-7; D unclear. The CDR3 spans 12 residues. Trimming left V 1 base short and J 4 bases short, with 5 bases between. Germline V CDR1 and CDR2: SGHTA, FQGNSA.

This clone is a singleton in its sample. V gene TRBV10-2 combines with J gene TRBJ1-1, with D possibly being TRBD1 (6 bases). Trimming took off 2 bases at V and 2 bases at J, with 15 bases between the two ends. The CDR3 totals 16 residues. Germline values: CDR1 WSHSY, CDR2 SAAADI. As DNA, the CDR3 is TGCGCCAGCAGTGAGAAAAGGGGGGGTGTCAACACTGAAGCTTTCTTT. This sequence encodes CASSEKRGGVNTEAFF.

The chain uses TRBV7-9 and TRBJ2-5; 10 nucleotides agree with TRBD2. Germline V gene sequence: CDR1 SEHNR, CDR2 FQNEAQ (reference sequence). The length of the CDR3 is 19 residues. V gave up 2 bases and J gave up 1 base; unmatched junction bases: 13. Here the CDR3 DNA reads TGTGCCAGCAGCTTACCACGGAGAAACAGCGGGAGGGCCCAAGAGACCCAGTACTTC. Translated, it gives CASSLPRRNSGRAQETQYF.